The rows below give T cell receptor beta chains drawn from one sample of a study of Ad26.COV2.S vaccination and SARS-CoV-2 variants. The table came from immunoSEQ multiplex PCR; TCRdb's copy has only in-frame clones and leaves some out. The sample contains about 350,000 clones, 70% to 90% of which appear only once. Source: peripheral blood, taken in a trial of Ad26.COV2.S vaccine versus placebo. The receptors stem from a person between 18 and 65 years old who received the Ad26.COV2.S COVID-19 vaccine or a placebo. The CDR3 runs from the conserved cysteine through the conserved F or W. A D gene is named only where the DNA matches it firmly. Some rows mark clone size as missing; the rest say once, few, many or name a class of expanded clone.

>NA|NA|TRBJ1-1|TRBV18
CASSPPNRELNTEAFF
TGTGCCAGCTCACCCCCTAACAGGGAGTTGAACACTGAAGCTTTCTTT
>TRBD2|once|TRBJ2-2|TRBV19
CASARGSSGRNTGELFF
TGTGCCAGTGCCAGAGGGTCTAGCGGGAGGAACACCGGGGAGCTGTTTTTT
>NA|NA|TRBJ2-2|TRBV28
CASSFINLSRKDTGELFF
TGTGCCAGCAGTTTTATCAATCTCTCGAGGAAGGACACCGGGGAGCTGTTTTTT
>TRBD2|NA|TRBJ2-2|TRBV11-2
CASSPLAGVGTGELFF
TGTGCCAGCAGCCCCCTAGCGGGGGTAGGCACCGGGGAGCTGTTTTTT
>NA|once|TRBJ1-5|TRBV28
CASSPAGDSFDQPQHF
TGTGCCAGCAGTCCGGCGGGCGACAGCTTTGATCAGCCCCAGCATTTT
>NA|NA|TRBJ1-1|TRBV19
CASSIDGGTEAFF
TGTGCCAGTAGTATAGATGGTGGGACTGAAGCTTTCTTT
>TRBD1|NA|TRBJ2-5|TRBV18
CASSPPGTGRETQYF
TGTGCCAGCTCACCTCCCGGGACAGGGCGGGAGACCCAGTACTTC
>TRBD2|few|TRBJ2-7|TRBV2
CASLQRGLSYEQYF
TGTGCCAGCCTCCAAAGGGGACTATCCTACGAGCAGTACTTC
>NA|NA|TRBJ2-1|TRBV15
CATSRGGAMTQFF
TGTGCCACCAGCAGAGGAGGCGCAATGACGCAGTTCTTC
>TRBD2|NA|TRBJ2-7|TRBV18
CASSLAGVLYEQYF
TGTGCCAGCTCACTAGCGGGGGTGCTCTACGAGCAGTACTTC
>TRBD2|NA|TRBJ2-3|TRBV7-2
CASSLGLAGGLTDTQYF
TGTGCCAGCAGCTTGGGACTAGCGGGGGGGCTGACAGATACGCAGTATTTT
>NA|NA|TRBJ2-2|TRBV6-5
CASQPVTNTGELFF
TGTGCCAGCCAGCCAGTTACGAACACCGGGGAGCTGTTTTTT
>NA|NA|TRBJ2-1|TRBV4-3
CASSQDPLWPSNEQFF
TGCGCCAGCAGCCAAGATCCCCTTTGGCCATCGAATGAGCAGTTCTTC
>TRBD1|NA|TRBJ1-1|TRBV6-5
CASSTLRGTGEAFF
TGTGCCAGCAGTACACTCCGGGGGACAGGTGAAGCTTTCTTT
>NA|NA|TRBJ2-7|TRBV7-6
CASSSTTGYEQYF
TGTGCCAGCAGCTCCACCACAGGGTACGAGCAGTACTTC
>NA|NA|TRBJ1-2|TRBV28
CASRPPGVGISGYTF
TGTGCCAGCAGGCCCCCCGGGGTTGGTATTAGTGGCTACACCTTC
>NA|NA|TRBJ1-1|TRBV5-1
CASSPSGGNTEAFF
TGCGCCAGCAGCCCCTCGGGGGGGAACACTGAAGCTTTCTTT
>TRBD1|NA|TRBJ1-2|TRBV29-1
CSVRDRGRNGYTF
TGCAGCGTGCGGGACAGGGGGCGAAATGGCTACACCTTC
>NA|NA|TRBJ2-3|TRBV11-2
CASKSSPSTDTQYF
TGTGCCAGCAAATCTAGCCCCTCCACAGATACGCAGTATTTT
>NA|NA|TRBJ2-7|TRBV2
CASTAKGPYEQYF
TGTGCCAGCACCGCGAAGGGCCCCTACGAGCAGTACTTC
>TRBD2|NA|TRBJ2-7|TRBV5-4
CASSSKGLAGTYEQYF
TGTGCCAGCAGCTCCAAAGGCCTAGCGGGGACCTACGAGCAGTACTTC
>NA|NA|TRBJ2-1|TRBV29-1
CSVALVSEQFF
TGCAGCGTTGCTCTGGTTAGTGAGCAGTTCTTC
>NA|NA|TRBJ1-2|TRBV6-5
CASSYSTSGDGYTF
TGTGCCAGCAGTTACTCGACGTCAGGGGATGGCTACACCTTC
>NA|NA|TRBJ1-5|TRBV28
CASSLWQGGGPQHF
TGTGCCAGCAGTTTATGGCAGGGTGGTGGGCCCCAGCATTTT
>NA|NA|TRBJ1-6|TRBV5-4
CASSLDSNSPLHF
TGTGCCAGCAGCTTGGATTCTAATTCACCCCTCCACTTT
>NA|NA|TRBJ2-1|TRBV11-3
CASSLAGGEMFF
TGTGCCAGCAGCTTAGCGGGGGGCGAGATGTTCTTC
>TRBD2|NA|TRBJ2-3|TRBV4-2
CASSQLDSTSGNTDTQYF
TGTGCCAGCAGCCAACTCGATTCCACTAGCGGGAACACAGATACGCAGTATTTT
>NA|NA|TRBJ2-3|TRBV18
CASSPRSGRDTQYF
TGTGCCAGCTCACCACGCTCCGGACGGGATACGCAGTATTTT
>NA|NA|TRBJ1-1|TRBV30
CAWSGQGLNTEAFF
TGTGCCTGGAGTGGTCAGGGGTTGAACACTGAAGCTTTCTTT
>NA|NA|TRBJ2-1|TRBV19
CASSIVRNEQFF
TGTGCCAGTAGTATAGTCCGGAATGAGCAGTTCTTC
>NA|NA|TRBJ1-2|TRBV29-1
CSVTTGRDYGYTF
TGCAGCGTTACTACAGGGCGCGACTATGGCTACACCTTC
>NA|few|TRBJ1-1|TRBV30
CAWSVLASTEAFF
TGTGCCTGGAGTGTACTAGCCTCCACTGAAGCTTTCTTT
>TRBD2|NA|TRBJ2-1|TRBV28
CASTTSGSSDEQFF
TGTGCCAGCACGACTAGCGGGAGCTCGGATGAGCAGTTCTTC
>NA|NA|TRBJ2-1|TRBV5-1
CASSFAQRDINEQFF
TGCGCCAGCAGTTTCGCCCAGCGGGACATCAATGAGCAGTTCTTC
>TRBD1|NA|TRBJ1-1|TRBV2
CASNRDRGQDTEAFF
TGTGCCAGCAACCGGGACAGGGGGCAGGACACTGAAGCTTTCTTT
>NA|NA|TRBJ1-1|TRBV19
CASSPQETMNTEAFF
TGTGCCAGTAGTCCCCAGGAGACCATGAACACTGAAGCTTTCTTT
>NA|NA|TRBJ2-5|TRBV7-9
CASSLSIGMGQETQYF
TGTGCCAGCAGCTTGAGTATCGGAATGGGGCAAGAGACCCAGTACTTC
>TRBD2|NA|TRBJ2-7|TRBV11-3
CASSLDRLAGPDEQYF
TGTGCCAGCAGCTTAGATCGACTAGCGGGACCTGACGAGCAGTACTTC
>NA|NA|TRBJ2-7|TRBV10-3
CAISSGGTYEQYF
TGTGCCATCAGTTCCGGGGGAACCTACGAGCAGTACTTC
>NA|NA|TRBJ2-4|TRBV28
CASSTFQAIGNIQYF
TGTGCCAGCAGTACCTTTCAAGCAATCGGGAACATTCAGTACTTC
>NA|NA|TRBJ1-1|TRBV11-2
CASSFGRDTEAFF
TGTGCCAGCAGCTTTGGGAGAGACACTGAAGCTTTCTTT